This T cell receptor beta chain was sequenced in a study of naive and memory T cell subsets. Study findings and constraints: Especially in CD8 cells, naive repertoires contained a few larger clonotypes, possibly CD45RA-re-expressing memory cells.

In this sample, this clonotype turned up a few times. The antigen is unknown. The CDR3 contains 14 residues. V was cut by 5 bases and J by 6 bases, with 15 bases left in between. Germline values: CDR1 MNHEY, CDR2 SMNVEV (reference sequence). The beta constant-region primer was an equimolar mix of two oligonucleotides covering TRBC1 and TRBC2. The ligated cDNA underwent four PCR rounds using SP2 and nested alpha and beta constant-region primers. TCRdb itself ran the UMI-ligation and nested PCR reads through MiXCR, one entry per CDR3 protein. The sample yields under 150,000 distinct CDR3 sequences, about 20% seen once.

The sequenced sample was naive CD8+ T cells from blood. The chain is built from TRBV27 and TRBJ2-3; D not resolved. This clonotype originated in a human donor in good health. The CDR3 DNA follows: TGTGCCAGCAGTCCATCGACACGCCTGGATACGCAGTATTTT. It codes for CASSPSTRLDTQYF.